Listed below are T cell receptor beta chains from one sample, sequenced in a study of cytomegalovirus exposure and HLA in healthy donors. The assay was immunoSEQ multiplex PCR, and TCRdb's table has in-frame clones only and misses some. Of over 150,000 clones in the sample, 75% to 90% were seen once. Input material: PBMCs. These receptors were collected from a male donor in good health and CMV-seronegative. Each CDR3 is given with its conserved first and last residue. Part of the rows lack a size; the others show once, few, many or a class for expanded clones.

clone_size: -
j_call: TRBJ1-2
v_call: TRBV11-2
cdr3_aa: CASSYQGRNYGYTF

clone_size: -
j_call: TRBJ2-1
v_call: TRBV30
cdr3_aa: CAWMGQGRSNEQFF

clone_size: -
j_call: TRBJ2-3
v_call: TRBV11-2
cdr3_aa: CASSLGASEADTQYF

clone_size: -
j_call: TRBJ2-7
v_call: TRBV11-3
cdr3_aa: CASSSGQYEQYF

clone_size: -
j_call: -
v_call: TRBV6-5
cdr3_aa: CASSPTGTGTYEQYF

clone_size: once
j_call: TRBJ1-1
v_call: TRBV7-8
cdr3_aa: CASSLTSPAAGGTEAFF

clone_size: few
j_call: TRBJ1-2
v_call: TRBV7-2
cdr3_aa: CASSLSGVGASWGYTF

clone_size: -
j_call: TRBJ1-4
v_call: TRBV18
cdr3_aa: CASSARRATNEKLFF

clone_size: -
j_call: TRBJ1-6
v_call: TRBV4-3
cdr3_aa: CASSQDRGNNSPLHF

clone_size: -
j_call: TRBJ1-2
v_call: TRBV2
cdr3_aa: CASTEGLPQGYTF

clone_size: -
j_call: TRBJ2-5
v_call: TRBV18
cdr3_aa: CASSPLRLEETQYF

clone_size: -
j_call: TRBJ2-7
v_call: TRBV2
cdr3_aa: CASSPEGVSEQYF

clone_size: -
j_call: TRBJ2-7
v_call: TRBV4-3
cdr3_aa: CASSKGTGSLYEQYF

clone_size: few
j_call: TRBJ2-7
v_call: TRBV7-9
cdr3_aa: CASSPVAEVWEQYF

clone_size: -
j_call: TRBJ2-7
v_call: TRBV9
cdr3_aa: CASSVAPSGGDQPYEQYF

clone_size: -
j_call: TRBJ2-7
v_call: TRBV19
cdr3_aa: CASSPGQGDEQYF

clone_size: -
j_call: TRBJ2-5
v_call: TRBV7-8
cdr3_aa: CASSPQGWETQYF

clone_size: -
j_call: TRBJ1-6
v_call: TRBV5-1
cdr3_aa: CASSLDQFGNSPLHF

clone_size: -
j_call: TRBJ2-2
v_call: TRBV29-1
cdr3_aa: CSVEVTENTGELFF

clone_size: -
j_call: TRBJ2-7
v_call: TRBV19
cdr3_aa: CASSIAVTSGSYEQYF

clone_size: -
j_call: TRBJ1-1
v_call: TRBV19
cdr3_aa: CASRPTGGRRTEAFF

clone_size: -
j_call: TRBJ2-6
v_call: TRBV18
cdr3_aa: CASSVSSGANVLTF

clone_size: -
j_call: TRBJ2-7
v_call: TRBV2
cdr3_aa: CASRPGQGFYEQYF

clone_size: -
j_call: TRBJ2-5
v_call: TRBV19
cdr3_aa: CASSIGTGGRETQYF

clone_size: -
j_call: TRBJ1-2
v_call: TRBV5-1
cdr3_aa: CASSRQADTGGYTF

clone_size: -
j_call: TRBJ1-1
v_call: TRBV7-8
cdr3_aa: CASSTGTEAFF

clone_size: -
j_call: TRBJ2-5
v_call: TRBV5-4
cdr3_aa: CASSYHGSYETQYF

clone_size: -
j_call: TRBJ2-7
v_call: TRBV28
cdr3_aa: CASRRQEISYEQYF

clone_size: -
j_call: TRBJ1-6
v_call: TRBV6-5
cdr3_aa: CASSYLGGESPLHF

clone_size: -
j_call: TRBJ1-2
v_call: TRBV2
cdr3_aa: CASSPDRTINYGYTF

clone_size: -
j_call: TRBJ2-2
v_call: TRBV18
cdr3_aa: CASSPPAGHTGELFF

clone_size: -
j_call: TRBJ2-5
v_call: TRBV5-1
cdr3_aa: CASRSGQGANSPQYF

clone_size: -
j_call: TRBJ1-5
v_call: TRBV5-8
cdr3_aa: CASSFTGSAQPQHF

clone_size: -
j_call: TRBJ2-1
v_call: TRBV9
cdr3_aa: CASSPHARDISDEQFF

clone_size: few
j_call: TRBJ2-6
v_call: TRBV19
cdr3_aa: CASAPGPSSGANVLTF

clone_size: -
j_call: TRBJ1-2
v_call: TRBV30
cdr3_aa: CAWSRRANYGYTF

clone_size: -
j_call: TRBJ1-1
v_call: TRBV7-9
cdr3_aa: CASSQGRGTEAFF

clone_size: -
j_call: TRBJ1-1
v_call: TRBV6-5
cdr3_aa: CASSYSPGLGTEAFF

clone_size: -
j_call: TRBJ1-1
v_call: TRBV29-1
cdr3_aa: CSVERVLMNTEAFF

clone_size: few
j_call: TRBJ2-2
v_call: TRBV6-6
cdr3_aa: CASSYGQGSTGELFF

clone_size: -
j_call: TRBJ2-6
v_call: TRBV4-1
cdr3_aa: CASSHKETGTGANVLTF

clone_size: -
j_call: TRBJ2-5
v_call: TRBV5-4
cdr3_aa: CASSVRDIPGETQYF

clone_size: -
j_call: TRBJ2-7
v_call: TRBV10-3
cdr3_aa: CAISWATGDEQYF

clone_size: few
j_call: TRBJ1-1
v_call: TRBV10-3
cdr3_aa: CAITSGTGGAGTEAFF

clone_size: -
j_call: TRBJ1-3
v_call: TRBV19
cdr3_aa: CASSIMGARNTIYF

clone_size: -
j_call: TRBJ1-1
v_call: TRBV29-1
cdr3_aa: CSVERQGTATEAFF

clone_size: -
j_call: TRBJ2-5
v_call: TRBV5-4
cdr3_aa: CASRNGVGTGQETQYF

clone_size: -
j_call: TRBJ2-3
v_call: TRBV4-1
cdr3_aa: CASSQDRGTDFTDTQYF

clone_size: -
j_call: TRBJ1-5
v_call: TRBV2
cdr3_aa: CASMYGGGFNQPQHF

clone_size: -
j_call: TRBJ1-4
v_call: TRBV5-1
cdr3_aa: CASSTGAGQGYEKLFF

clone_size: -
j_call: TRBJ1-2
v_call: TRBV6-5
cdr3_aa: CASSYASNYGYTF

clone_size: -
j_call: TRBJ2-3
v_call: TRBV6-5
cdr3_aa: CASSYEAGAADTQYF

clone_size: -
j_call: TRBJ1-1
v_call: TRBV19
cdr3_aa: CASRDRDTEAFF

clone_size: -
j_call: TRBJ1-2
v_call: TRBV18
cdr3_aa: CASSPGDREGYGYTF

clone_size: -
j_call: TRBJ2-7
v_call: TRBV30
cdr3_aa: CAWTGGTYEQYF

clone_size: once
j_call: TRBJ1-2
v_call: TRBV7-6
cdr3_aa: CASSYRDRGGYTF

clone_size: -
j_call: TRBJ1-2
v_call: TRBV2
cdr3_aa: CASSAQGRGPGYTF

clone_size: -
j_call: TRBJ1-6
v_call: TRBV11-2
cdr3_aa: CASSQDGGQGYSPLHF

clone_size: -
j_call: TRBJ2-3
v_call: TRBV19
cdr3_aa: CASSPGTSGGHTDTQYF

clone_size: -
j_call: TRBJ1-3
v_call: TRBV5-1
cdr3_aa: CASSLGQYNSGNTIYF